This TCR beta chain was documented in a study of beta chain features in type 1 diabetes. Study-wide results and caveats: Among patients with Type 1 diabetes, TCRB CDR3s were moderately but significantly shorter in every one of the four CD4+ subsets.

The whole isolated RNA underwent reverse transcription, so sequencing captured expressed TCRB transcripts. Assay used: immunoSEQ multiplex PCR; TCRdb lists only in-frame clones, some missing. The table includes approximately 170,000 clones, roughly 8% detected once. This CDR3 spans 15 amino acids. Trimming removed 5 bases from V and 6 bases from J; junction bases left unmatched: 12. CDR1 and CDR2 (germline): MDHEN, SYDVKM. This clone was picked up a small number of times. What it binds is not known. The receptor was derived from a man aged 18 to 35 with type 1 diabetes. The chain has TRBV28 and TRBJ2-7, with 8 positions matching TRBD1. The material sequenced was central memory CD4+ T cells from blood. The CDR3 here is CASSQPRQGAGEQYF. CDR3 in DNA: TGTGCCAGCAGTCAACCGAGGCAGGGGGCGGGCGAGCAGTACTTC.